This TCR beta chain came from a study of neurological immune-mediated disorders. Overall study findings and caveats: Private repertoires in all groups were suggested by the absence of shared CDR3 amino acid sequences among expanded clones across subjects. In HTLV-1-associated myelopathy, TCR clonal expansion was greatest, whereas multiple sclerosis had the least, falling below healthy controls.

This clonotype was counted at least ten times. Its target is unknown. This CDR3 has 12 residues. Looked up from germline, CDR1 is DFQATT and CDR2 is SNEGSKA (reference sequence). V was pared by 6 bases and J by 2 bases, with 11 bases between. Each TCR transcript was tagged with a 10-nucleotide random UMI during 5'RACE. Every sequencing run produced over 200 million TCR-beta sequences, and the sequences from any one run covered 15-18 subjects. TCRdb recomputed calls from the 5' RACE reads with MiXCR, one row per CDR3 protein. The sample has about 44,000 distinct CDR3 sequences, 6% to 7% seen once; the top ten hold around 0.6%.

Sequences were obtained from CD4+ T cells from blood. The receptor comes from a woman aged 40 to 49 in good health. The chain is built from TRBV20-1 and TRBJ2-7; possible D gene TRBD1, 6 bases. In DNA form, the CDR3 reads TGCAGTGCGAGCAGGGGAACCTACGAGCAGTACTTC. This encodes CSASRGTYEQYF.